This TCR beta chain came from a study of blood T cell repertoires in COVID-19. About the research overall: Samples of COVID-19 (acute and convalescent) were obtained from the United States, Italy and Spain. PBMCs, B-cell-depleted T cells, or T cells provided the cDNA or gDNA that made up the material.

Per the authors' pipeline: Amplification from reference gene primers served as the basis for estimated nucleated cell counts. Profiled with immunoSEQ multiplex PCR; TCRdb holds only in-frame clones, not every one. The V and J calls and the clone size are those of that table, but D and trimming were determined from the DNA. Found here are about 130,000 clones, roughly 84% of them singletons; the top ten hold over 1%. This CDR3 has 14 residues. Germline V gene sequence: CDR1 SGHDT, CDR2 YYEEEE. Between the trimmed V and J ends, which lost 9 bases and 0 bases, there was a span of 10 bases. Input material: peripheral blood. V is TRBV5-6 and J is TRBJ2-6, with D possibly TRBD1 on 6 matching bases. The origin of this receptor is a woman older than 75 with acute or convalescent COVID-19. CDR3 DNA: TGTGCCACTCACAGGGTCTCTGGGGCCAACGTCCTGACTTTC. Translation gives CATHRVSGANVLTF.